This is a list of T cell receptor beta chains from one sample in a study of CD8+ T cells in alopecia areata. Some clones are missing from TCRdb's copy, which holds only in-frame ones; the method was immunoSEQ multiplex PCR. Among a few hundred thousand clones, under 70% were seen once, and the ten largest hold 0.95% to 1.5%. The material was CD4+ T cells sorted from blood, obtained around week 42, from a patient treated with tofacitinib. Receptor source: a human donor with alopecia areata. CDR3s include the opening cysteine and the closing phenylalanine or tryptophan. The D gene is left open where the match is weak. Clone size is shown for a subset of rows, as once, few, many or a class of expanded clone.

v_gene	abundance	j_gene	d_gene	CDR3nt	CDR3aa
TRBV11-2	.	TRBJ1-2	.	TGTGCCAGCAGCCCTTCCCAATTCCCGGACTATGGCTACACCTTC	CASSPSQFPDYGYTF
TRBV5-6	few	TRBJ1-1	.	TGTGCCAGCAGCTTGGACCTTTACACTGAAGCTTTCTTT	CASSLDLYTEAFF
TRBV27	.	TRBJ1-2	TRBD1	TGTGCCAGCAGTTCACAGGGGGACTATGGCTACACCTTC	CASSSQGDYGYTF
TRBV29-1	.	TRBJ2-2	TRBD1	TGCAGCGTTGGAACCGGGACAGGGCGCACCGGGGAGCTGTTTTTT	CSVGTGTGRTGELFF
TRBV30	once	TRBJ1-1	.	TGTGCCTGGAGTAAGGACTCAGTGGGCACTGAAGCTTTCTTT	CAWSKDSVGTEAFF
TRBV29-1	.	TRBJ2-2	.	TGCAGCGTTGTTGGTACGGGGGCCCGGTTGAACACCGGGGAGCTGTTTTTT	CSVVGTGARLNTGELFF
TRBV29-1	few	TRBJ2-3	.	TGCAGCGCCATCCGGCAGGGCGCAGATACGCAGTATTTT	CSAIRQGADTQYF
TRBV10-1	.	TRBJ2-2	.	TGCGCCAGCAGTGAGTCGACCGGGGAGCTGTTTTTT	CASSESTGELFF
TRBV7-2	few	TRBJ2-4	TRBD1	TGTGCCAGCAGCTTAGAACAGGGGATGGGAGCCAAAAACATTCAGTACTTC	CASSLEQGMGAKNIQYF
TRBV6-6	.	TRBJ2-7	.	TGTGCCAGCCAAGCAGGGTACTCCTACGAGCAGTACTTC	CASQAGYSYEQYF
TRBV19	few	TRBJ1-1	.	TGTGCCAGTAGTCCCCTTTTTACATACACTGAAGCTTTCTTT	CASSPLFTYTEAFF
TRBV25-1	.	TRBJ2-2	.	TGTGCCAGCAGTGAACAAAACACCGGGGAGCTGTTTTTT	CASSEQNTGELFF
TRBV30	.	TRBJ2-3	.	TGTGCCTGGAGTAGCGGAGCGTTATTGGATACGCAGTATTTT	CAWSSGALLDTQYF
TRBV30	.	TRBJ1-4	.	TGTGCCTGGACCCAACCCGGTCCCTTTAATGAAAAACTGTTTTTT	CAWTQPGPFNEKLFF